The following is a TCR beta chain sequence with its context. This clonotype has ten or more counts. Its antigen is currently not known. The input lacks base qualities; no much larger clone sits a single base away. This entry is derived from a study of regulatory T cells in long-lasting Graves disease (dated by TCRdb to the early 2020s). For context, the study as a whole: In the newly diagnosed Graves' disease group, patients had been taking antithyroid drugs for less than 3 months. This study used TCR sequencing and RNA sequencing of peripheral blood to compare persistent Graves' disease patients against newly diagnosed Graves' disease patients. The study was conducted in China and was registered as a clinical trial. A total of roughly 35 samples were covered by TCR sequencing, comprising around 13 persistent and around 20 newly diagnosed Graves' disease patients.

The meaning of the sample's time point label: newly diagnosed GD, antithyroid drugs for less than 3 months. For both TCR sequencing and RNA sequencing, RNA was extracted from PBMCs using TRIzol. The diagnosis of Graves' disease followed American Thyroid Association guidelines. Recruitment of patients was carried out at an endocrinology department in Xi'an, China. Each patient gave 9 to 10 milliliters of peripheral blood, collected in an EDTA anticoagulant tube. Ficoll Paque Plus density gradient separation was used to isolate PBMCs, and no further T cell sorting was performed. RNA quality was checked with an Agilent 2100 Bioanalyzer and agarose gel, and concentration with a NanoDrop 2000. The library was obtained by multiplex PCR. Sequencing used an Illumina HiSeq 4000. To build TCR beta libraries, CDR3 regions were amplified by Arm-PCR using iRepertoire HTBI primers. PCR products were gel purified before sequencing. The original pipeline was this. Gene usage analysis of CDR3 amino acid clonotypes used the 60 to 75 TRBV and more than 13 TRBJ segments found across samples. Filtered high-quality paired reads were merged into contigs using COPE and FqMerger. BLAST was used to align contigs to IMGT TRBV, TRBD and TRBJ reference genes, with CDR3 defined following IMGT. Clonotypes above 0.1% frequency were classified as highly expanded clones. Repertoire diversity was measured by Shannon entropy, and V-J evenness by the Gini coefficient. A clonotype found in more than one individual was treated as public. TCRdb reanalyzed the raw reads on its own, using fastp at Q25 for trimming and MiXCR for clone calling, and kept in-frame beta chains. Entries that share a CDR3 protein sequence are merged under the most common genes and DNA. V and J calls and clone size were set by TCRdb, not the authors. The sample has about 530,000 distinct CDR3 sequences on record, about 16% of them singletons. 20% to 30% of the sample goes to the ten largest clones.

Overall study outcomes, separate from this receptor: More public clonotypes were shared among persistent patients (fewer than 3,000) than among newly diagnosed patients (966). The small sample size was acknowledged by the authors as a limitation that may reduce accuracy. Only peripheral blood was studied, because thyroid tissue, the primary lesion, was inaccessible. Compared with newly diagnosed patients, persistent Graves' disease patients had lower TCR Shannon entropy and fewer highly expanded clones, which suggests clonal expansion. Sequencing and analysis were restricted to the TCR beta chain.

The sample also formed part of further work on T cells in Graves' hyperthyroidism and ophthalmopathy. The second study also describes: A patient counted as having stable Graves' hyperthyroidism if no progression to ophthalmopathy occurred over 18 months of follow-up. Hyperthyroidism patients were newly diagnosed, with disease duration under 2 months, and aged 18 to 65 years. The study excluded patients with uncontrolled infections, other autoimmune diseases, pregnancy or lactation. Diagnoses were based on clinical symptoms, serum thyroxine and TRAb, thyroid ultrasound and orbital computed tomography. The TCR CDR3 was subjected to a first round of RT-PCR using the HTBI primer set and the Qiagen OneStep RT-PCR kit. Most expanded thyroid clonotypes (frequency above 0.001) were also detected in blood, a finding suggesting that blood repertoires may reflect thyroid immune responses. In cross-validation, a model built on a 13 V-J signature told ophthalmopathy apart from stable hyperthyroidism with 87.88% sensitivity and roughly 81% specificity, and in testing the same model reached 80%/75%. During validation, the model predicted progression to ophthalmopathy a median of about 6.5 months ahead of onset, with just under 71% sensitivity and about 72% specificity. TCR V-J signatures able to tell the groups apart were searched for in a discovery cohort of some 100 patients, of whom more than 40 had Graves' ophthalmopathy and 57 had stable Graves' hyperthyroidism. An independent validation cohort of around 20 hyperthyroidism patients and about 15 patients who later progressed to ophthalmopathy tested prospective prediction of ophthalmopathy. The approximately 100 discovery patients were randomly split 7:3 into training and test sets. In more than 5 Graves' hyperthyroidism patients, the study also compared T-cell repertoires from thyroid tissue with T-cell repertoires from blood. Once sampling was done, hyperthyroidism patients were given methimazole at a starting dose of 30 mg daily, whereas ophthalmopathy patients were given high-dose intravenous methylprednisolone. Libraries were constructed in a second round of multiplex PCR, after which size selection and purification were carried out. Libraries were sequenced paired-end with 100 bp reads on an Illumina HiSeq2000. Raw data were processed with SOAPnuke, discarding reads with adapters, uncalled bases, mean Phred below 15, or no exact constant-primer or identifier match. COPE v1.2.5 was used to merge the high-quality paired reads, and each unique nucleotide sequence was defined as a clonotype. MiTCR v1.1 was used to align the clonotypes against IMGT TRBV, TRBD and TRBJ reference segments. Analysis was restricted to V-J combinations with a frequency above 0.0001, which covered roughly 99% of repertoires. A TCS score was defined as the ratio between F50 (clonal expansion) and ExV (chaos), using BLOSUM62-based TCRdist between CDR3 peptides within each V-J. Welch's t-statistics and random forest reduced approximately 520 V-J features to 10 to 15, which were used in a naive Bayes classifier (R e1071). Sample size was not statistically predetermined, and blinding of investigators to group allocation was not performed. TCR Vbeta CDR3 sequencing of roughly 140 peripheral blood samples (43 ophthalmopathy, 75 hyperthyroidism and around 17 progressor patients) is reported in the paper.

The sequencing used peripheral blood mononuclear cells (PBMCs), collected at new diagnosis, from a patient treated with antithyroid drugs. The clonotype comes from a woman aged 35-60 years with Graves disease. Donor details come from another sample of the same person, matched by shared clones.

Here the CDR3 is given as CASSSGTVTRETQYF. Read as DNA, the sequence is TGTGCCAGCAGCAGCGGGACCGTAACGAGAGAGACCCAGTACTTC. Recombination joined TRBV7-8 with TRBJ2-5; the junction holds 7 bases that match TRBD2. V trim: 5 bases; J trim: 4 bases; unmatched bases: 10. Reading the germline V gene gives CDR1 SGHVS and CDR2 FQNEAQ. The CDR3 covers 15 residues, taking in both the cysteine and the phenylalanine. Kept here is only the CDR3 DNA, which spans 45 bases and is read in frame from base 1.